Shown below are 23 T cell receptor beta chains from a single sample sequenced in a study of glioma-infiltrating T cells after dendritic cell vaccination. The time point is: after dendritic cell vaccination, including at tumor progression/relapse. Libraries were prepared by immunoSEQ multiplex PCR; TCRdb keeps only in-frame clonotypes and omits some of them. The table records tens of thousands of clones, 85% of them present only once. Sequenced here: blood, sampled after dendritic cell vaccination. The origin of the receptors is a human donor with glioblastoma.

J is TRBJ1-5 and V is TRBV5-4; 11 bases fit TRBD1. In germline, CDR1 is SGHNT, CDR2 YYREEE (reference sequence). With 4 bases clipped from V and 4 bases from J, the junction kept 4 bases outside the gene matches. This CDR3 contains 15 residues. CDR3 sequence: CASSKDRGLNQPQHF. The CDR3, as DNA: TGTGCCAGCAGCAAGGACAGGGGGCTTAATCAGCCCCAGCATTTT.

The chain carries TRBV2 and TRBJ1-2; 7 bases are a match to TRBD1. V was clipped by 11 bases and J by 3 bases; unmatched bases: 6. Per germline, CDR1 SNHLY and CDR2 FYNNEI. The length of the CDR3 is 12 residues. CDR3: CAGPTGHYGYTF. Written as DNA, the CDR3 is TGTGCCGGACCGACAGGGCACTATGGCTACACCTTC. The full variable domain, with the rest looked up from reference TRBV2 and TRBJ1-2, is EPEVTQTPSHQVTQMGQEVILRCVPISNHLYFYWYRQILGQKVEFLVSFYNNEISEKSEIFDDQFSVERPDGSNFTLKIRSTKLEDSAMYFCAGPTGHYGYTFGSGTRLTVV.

The chain links TRBV18 to TRBJ1-2, with a weak D call TRBD1 (5 bases). The CDR3 spans 15 residues. Germline CDR1 is KGHSH and CDR2 is LQKENI. V was shortened by 0 bases and J by 0 bases, with 8 bases between the two germline ends. The CDR3, as DNA: TGTGCCAGCTCACCACCCACAGGAGCTAACTATGGCTACACCTTC. Encoded protein: CASSPPTGANYGYTF.

This clone showed up just a few times. The genes are TRBV7-9 and TRBJ1-1, with 8 bases matching TRBD1. The CDR3 runs to 16 residues. In germline, CDR1 is SEHNR, CDR2 FQNEAQ (reference sequence). V trimming: 1 base; J trimming: 4 bases; junction bases outside the gene matches: 8. The CDR3 is CASSLGSGQGSTEAFF. Written as DNA, the CDR3 is TGTGCCAGCAGCTTAGGGTCTGGACAGGGTAGCACTGAAGCTTTCTTT.

The CDR3, as DNA: TGTGCCAGCAGCCATAGCGGGAGTTTCGATGAGCAGTTCTTC. Translation gives CASSHSGSFDEQFF. V gene TRBV5-6 combines with J gene TRBJ2-1; 9 bases are a match to TRBD2. V gave up 4 bases and J gave up 8 bases; unmatched junction bases: 7. Germline V gives CDR1 SGHDT, CDR2 YYEEEE. This CDR3 has 14 residues. The whole variable domain, remainder taken from reference TRBV5-6 and TRBJ2-1, is DAGVTQSPTHLIKTRGQQVTLRCSPKSGHDTVSWYQQALGQGPQFIFQYYEEEERQRGNFPDRFSGHQFPNYSSELNVNALLLGDSALYLCASSHSGSFDEQFFGPGTRLTVL.

V is TRBV9 and J is TRBJ2-7; 7 nucleotides match TRBD2. Germline V gene lookup returns CDR1 SGDLS and CDR2 YYNGEE. CDR3 length: 15 residues. V lost 0 bases and J lost 4; bases outside the gene matches: 7. CDR3 in DNA: TGTGCCAGCAGCGTAGAAGCTAGCGGAGGGTACGAGCAGTACTTC. Translation gives CASSVEASGGYEQYF. The full variable domain, completed using reference TRBV9 and TRBJ2-7, is DSGVTQTPKHLITATGQRVTLRCSPRSGDLSVYWYQQSLDQGLQFLIQYYNGEERAKGNILERFSAQQFPDLHSELNLSSLELGDSALYFCASSVEASGGYEQYFGPGTRLTVT.

The chain recombines TRBV9 with TRBJ2-7; D is unresolved. In germline, CDR1 is SGDLS, CDR2 YYNGEE. The CDR3 loop spans 13 amino acids. V lost 6 bases and J 2 bases, leaving 12 bases between the germline ends. The CDR3 DNA sequence: TGTGCCAGCATAGCAGCGTTAACCTACGAGCAGTACTTC. This encodes CASIAALTYEQYF.

This clone has just one count. This chain uses TRBV6-6 with TRBJ2-1; 9 bases are a match to TRBD2. There are 15 residues in the CDR3. V lost 7 bases and J lost 5; bases outside the gene matches: 9. From germline, CDR1 is MNHNY and CDR2 SVGAGI (reference sequence). The CDR3 is CASTYRSSGDNEQFF. CDR3 in DNA: TGTGCCAGCACCTACAGGTCTAGCGGGGACAATGAGCAGTTCTTC.

CDR3 in amino acids: CASTVTGANTEAFF. In nucleotides, the CDR3 is TGTGCCAGCACCGTGACAGGTGCGAACACTGAAGCTTTCTTT. This chain uses TRBV6-1 with TRBJ1-1; D possibly corresponds to TRBD1 (6 bases). CDR1 and CDR2 from the germline V gene are MNHNS and SASEGT. The CDR3 is 14 residues long. With 7 bases removed from V and 1 base from J, the gap between germline ends came to 13 bases.

V and J are TRBV6-5 and TRBJ2-7, with TRBD1 as a possible D gene (5 bases). Germline V gene sequence: CDR1 MNHEY, CDR2 SVGAGI. The ends were cut back, 2 bases at V and 6 bases at J, with 11 bases in the middle. The CDR3 is made up of 13 amino acids. CDR3 sequence reads: CASSYDIGVEQYF. In nucleotides, the CDR3 is TGTGCCAGCAGTTACGATATAGGGGTCGAGCAGTACTTC.

This chain uses TRBV27 with TRBJ2-1, with 11 bases aligning to TRBD2. The germline gives CDR1 MNHEY, CDR2 SMNVEV (reference sequence). Unmatched junction bases numbered 7, after V lost 4 bases and J lost 8 bases. The CDR3 spans 15 residues. The CDR3, as DNA: TGTGCCAGCAGTTCATTTAGCGGGGGGGCTCATGAGCAGTTCTTC. Protein sequence: CASSSFSGGAHEQFF.

J is TRBJ2-1 and V is TRBV18; maybe TRBD2 (5 bases). V lost 0 bases and J 8 bases, leaving 14 bases between the germline ends. The CDR3 has 15 amino acids. The germline gives CDR1 KGHSH, CDR2 LQKENI. In nucleotides, the CDR3 is TGTGCCAGCTCACCACCGGACTCCCCCGGGGATGAGCAGTTCTTC. It encodes CASSPPDSPGDEQFF.

CDR3 protein: CASSPTGKNTEAFF. The CDR3 DNA follows: TGTGCCAGCAGCCCGACAGGGAAGAACACTGAAGCTTTCTTT. The chain recombines TRBV5-6 with TRBJ1-1; 7 bases are shared with TRBD1. Germline lookup yields CDR1 SGHDT and CDR2 YYEEEE. CDR3 length: 14 residues. With 4 bases clipped from V and 1 base from J, the junction kept 4 bases outside the gene matches.

The chain has TRBV7-7 and TRBJ2-5; D is unclear. This CDR3 is 19 amino acids long. Trimming removed 1 base from V and 1 base from J, with 22 bases in between. Germline CDR1 and CDR2: SSHAT and FNYEAQ (reference sequence). The CDR3 here is CASSLGPKGGQPFQETQYF. The CDR3 DNA reads as TGTGCCAGCAGCTTAGGCCCCAAAGGCGGCCAACCCTTCCAAGAGACCCAGTACTTC.

This chain links TRBV9 with TRBJ2-7, with TRBD1 matching 7 bases. Germline CDR1 is SGDLS and CDR2 is YYNGEE. The length of the CDR3 is 14 residues. The trim removed 4 bases at V and 0 bases at J, leaving 4 bases unmatched. CDR3 amino acids: CASSPGQSSYEQYF. DNA for the CDR3: TGTGCCAGCAGCCCGGGACAGAGCTCCTACGAGCAGTACTTC.

This rearrangement joins TRBV7-8 to TRBJ1-5; TRBD1 matches at 8 bases. The CDR3 is 17 amino acids. J gave up 6 bases and V 1 base, and 11 bases lay outside the gene matches. Per the germline V gene, CDR1 is SGHVS and CDR2 is FQNEAQ. The CDR3 DNA follows: TGTGCCAGCAGCTTAGAGTGGGGGGCAGGGGGCGGTCAGCCCCAGCATTTT. Translating it yields CASSLEWGAGGGQPQHF. Supplemented by reference TRBV7-8 and TRBJ1-5, the full variable domain reads GAGVSQSPRYKVAKRGQDVALRCDPISGHVSLFWYQQALGQGPEFLTYFQNEAQLDKSGLPSDRFFAERPEGSVSTLKIQRTQQEDSAVYLCASSLEWGAGGGQPQHFGDGTRLSIL.

This chain uses TRBV27 with TRBJ1-1, with 7 bases matching TRBD1. With 1 base clipped from V and 4 bases from J, the junction kept 3 bases outside the gene matches. Germline CDR1 reads MNHEY; CDR2 reads SMNVEV (reference sequence). The CDR3 extends over 14 amino acids. CDR3 in DNA: TGTGCCAGCAGTTTATACGCAGGGGGCACTGAAGCTTTCTTT. This encodes CASSLYAGGTEAFF.

The chain combines TRBV5-1 with TRBJ1-1; tentative D call: TRBD1 (5 bases). V was pared by 6 bases and J by 0 bases, with 9 bases between. Germline assignment: CDR1 SGHRS and CDR2 YFSETQ. The CDR3 extends over 13 amino acids. In nucleotides, the CDR3 is TGCGCCAGCACGACAGCAATGAACACTGAAGCTTTCTTT. It encodes CASTTAMNTEAFF. The whole variable domain, filled in from reference TRBV5-1 and TRBJ1-1, reads KAGVTQTPRYLIKTRGQQVTLSCSPISGHRSVSWYQQTPGQGLQFLFEYFSETQRNKGNFPGRFSGRQFSNSRSEMNVSTLELGDSALYLCASTTAMNTEAFFGQGTRLTVV.

The V gene is TRBV7-9, the J gene TRBJ1-1; D unclear. Germline lookup yields CDR1 SEHNR and CDR2 FQNEAQ (reference sequence). Trimming pared 1 base from V and 1 base from J, leaving 10 bases between. This CDR3 spans 15 amino acids. The CDR3 DNA follows: TGTGCCAGCAGCTTAGGAGCAGGCCGGAACACTGAAGCTTTCTTT. This encodes CASSLGAGRNTEAFF. Based on the CDR3 plus reference TRBV7-9 and TRBJ1-1, the full variable domain is DTGVSQNPRHKITKRGQNVTFRCDPISEHNRLYWYRQTLGQGPEFLTYFQNEAQLEKSRLLSDRFSAERPKGSFSTLEIQRTEQGDSAMYLCASSLGAGRNTEAFFGQGTRLTVV.

This chain uses TRBV28 with TRBJ2-7; no clear D. The germline CDR1 and CDR2 sequences are MDHEN and SYDVKM. This CDR3 is built from 14 residues. Trimming removed 4 bases from V and 5 bases from J, with 15 bases in between. The CDR3 is CASSSATSLHEQYF. CDR3 sequence (DNA): TGTGCCAGCAGTTCCGCCACCTCTCTACACGAGCAGTACTTC.

The genes are TRBV7-9 and TRBJ1-2; possible D gene TRBD1, 5 bases. In germline, CDR1 is SEHNR, CDR2 FQNEAQ (reference sequence). The CDR3 has 16 residues. The germline V and J ends were trimmed by 2 bases and 0 bases, with 13 bases remaining between them. The CDR3 is CASSLYPDTTNYGYTF. For the CDR3, the DNA is TGTGCCAGCAGCTTATACCCGGACACCACTAACTATGGCTACACCTTC.

The chain employs TRBV6-1 and TRBJ1-3; the match to TRBD1 covers 10 bases. Germline V gene sequence: CDR1 MNHNS, CDR2 SASEGT. After removal of 6 bases from V and 7 bases from J, the junction contained 3 bases not matched to a gene. The length of the CDR3 is 13 residues. CDR3: CASRDRGRNTIYF. The CDR3, as DNA: TGTGCCAGCAGGGACAGGGGGAGGAACACCATATATTTT.

V and J are TRBV28 and TRBJ2-5; the match to TRBD2 covers 12 bases. Germline CDR1 is MDHEN and CDR2 is SYDVKM. This CDR3 has 15 residues. The trim removed 7 bases at V and 4 bases at J, leaving 7 bases unmatched. The CDR3 DNA follows: TGTGCCAGCACCCCCGGGACTAGCGGGTTAGAGACCCAGTACTTC. Amino acids: CASTPGTSGLETQYF.